This T cell receptor (beta chain) was sequenced during a study of Ad26.COV2.S vaccination and SARS-CoV-2 variants. Study-level findings and limits: While placebo recipients had lower spike-specific TCR breadth, vaccine recipients had more. Substantial breadth was reportedly displayed by spike-specific CD8+ and CD4+ T cell responses after vaccination.

V lost 0 bases, J lost 5 bases, and 14 bases lay in between. The germline CDR1 and CDR2 sequences are SGDLS and YYNGEE. CDR3 length equals 15 residues. The assay was immunoSEQ multiplex PCR, and TCRdb's table has in-frame clones only and misses some. The sample holds some 180,000 clones, 87% seen once. Points on this clone: The antigen is unknown. The sample holds other DNA sequences that translate to the same CDR3.

Sequencing used peripheral blood, obtained after recovery from COVID-19. V is TRBV9 and J is TRBJ1-2; D possibly corresponds to TRBD1 (5 bases). The receptor was isolated from a human donor who had recovered from COVID-19. CDR3 region: CASSVGGALRYGYTF. CDR3 nucleotide sequence: TGTGCCAGCAGCGTAGGTGGGGCCCTACGATATGGCTACACCTTC. The variable domain in full, with the rest retrieved from reference TRBV9 and TRBJ1-2, is DSGVTQTPKHLITATGQRVTLRCSPRSGDLSVYWYQQSLDQGLQFLIQYYNGEERAKGNILERFSAQQFPDLHSELNLSSLELGDSALYFCASSVGGALRYGYTFGSGTRLTVV.